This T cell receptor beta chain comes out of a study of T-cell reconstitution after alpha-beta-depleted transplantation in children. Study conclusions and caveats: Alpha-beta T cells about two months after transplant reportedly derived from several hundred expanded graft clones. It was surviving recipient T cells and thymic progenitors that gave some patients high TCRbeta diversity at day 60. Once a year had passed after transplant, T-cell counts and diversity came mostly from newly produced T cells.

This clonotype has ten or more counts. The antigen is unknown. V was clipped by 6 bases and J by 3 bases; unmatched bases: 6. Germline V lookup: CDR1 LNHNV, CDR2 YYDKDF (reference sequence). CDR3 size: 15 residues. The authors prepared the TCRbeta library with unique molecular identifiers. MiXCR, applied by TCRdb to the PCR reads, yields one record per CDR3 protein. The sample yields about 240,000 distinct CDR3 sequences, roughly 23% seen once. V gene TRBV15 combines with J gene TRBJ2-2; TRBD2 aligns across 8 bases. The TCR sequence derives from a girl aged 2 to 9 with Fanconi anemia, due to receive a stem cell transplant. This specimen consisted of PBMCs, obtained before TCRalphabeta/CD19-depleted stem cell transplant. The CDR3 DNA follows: TGTGCCACCAGAAGCGGGAGCTGGGACACCGGGGAGCTGTTTTTT. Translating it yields CATRSGSWDTGELFF.